This entry lists 32 T cell receptor beta chains sequenced from one sample in a study of vaccination effects on CD4 cells after COVID-19. Clones were sequenced by immunoSEQ multiplex PCR, and TCRdb holds only the in-frame ones, with some missing. The sample lists 20,000 to 25,000 clones; 68% were seen once. ViraFEST expansion of antigen-specific CD4+ T cells with viral peptide pools preceded sequencing. It was after more than nine days of culture that CD4+ T cells were isolated. Among the vaccine recipients, none had a prior SARS-CoV-2 infection, and nucleocapsid antibodies were negative. These receptors' targets are unknown. The specimen comprised CD4+ T cells from PBMCs cultured with HCoV-NL63 spike peptides, sampled before COVID-19 vaccination. These receptors came from a human donor who received a COVID-19 vaccine.

The chain combines TRBV5-5 with TRBJ1-2; unclear D gene. The CDR3 spans 13 residues. CDR1 is SGHKS, CDR2 YYEKEE, per germline (reference sequence). Trimming shortened V by 2 bases and J by 4 bases, and 9 bases separated the two germline ends. The CDR3 sequence is CASSLTSLYGYTF. CDR3 DNA sequence: TGTGCCAGCAGCTTAACCTCTCTCTATGGCTACACCTTC.

The chain employs TRBV10-3 and TRBJ2-1; D uncertain. There are 14 residues in the CDR3. The V gene's germline CDR1 is ENHRY and CDR2 SYGVKD. The ends were cut back, 7 bases at V and 5 bases at J, with 15 bases in the middle. CDR3 DNA: TGTGCCATCAACGGGCAAGGACGGAACAATGAGCAGTTCTTC. It specifies CAINGQGRNNEQFF.

The chain recombines TRBV7-9 with TRBJ2-7, with unresolved D. Germline-derived CDR1 and CDR2 are SEHNR and FQNEAQ (reference sequence). The CDR3 is 12 residues long. The ends were cut back, 1 base at V and 6 bases at J, with 7 bases in the middle. CDR3 sequence: CASSLGRAEQYF. In DNA, the CDR3 is TGTGCCAGCAGCTTAGGACGGGCCGAGCAGTACTTC.

The V call is TRBV4-2, the J call TRBJ1-5; 9 bases are shared with TRBD1. The CDR3 is 14 amino acids. From germline, CDR1 is LGHNA and CDR2 YNFKEQ. The V gene end was trimmed by 4 bases and the J gene end by 4 bases; junction bases not matched to a gene: 2. CDR3 bases: TGTGCCAGCAGCCCTGGGACAGGGAATCAGCCCCAGCATTTT. It specifies CASSPGTGNQPQHF.

This clone was observed once. The CDR3 sequence is CASSLGQGNYEQYF. The CDR3, as DNA: TGTGCCAGCAGCTTGGGACAGGGGAACTACGAGCAGTACTTC. The chain recombines TRBV7-8 with TRBJ2-7; 10 bases are shared with TRBD1. The CDR3 sequence is 14 residues long. After removal of 3 bases from V and 3 bases from J, the junction contained 2 bases not matched to a gene. Germline V gene sequence: CDR1 SGHVS, CDR2 FQNEAQ.

This clone has just a few counts. The rearrangement joins TRBV6-1 to TRBJ1-1, with D perhaps matching TRBD1 (5 bases). Germline V gene sequence: CDR1 MNHNS, CDR2 SASEGT. The CDR3 totals 14 residues. The V gene lost 2 bases and the J gene lost 8 bases, with 15 bases spanning the gap. The CDR3, as DNA: TGTGCCAGCAGTGAATTCTTGACGAGGGGCGAAGCTTTCTTT. Translation gives CASSEFLTRGEAFF.

The chain has TRBV19 and TRBJ2-3, with TRBD2 identical over 8 bases. Germline trimming cut 6 bases from V and 6 bases from J; bases unmatched to any gene: 5. This CDR3 contains 13 residues. Germline V gives CDR1 LNHDA, CDR2 SQIVND (reference sequence). The CDR3 bases are TGTGCCAGTAGCGGGGGGGCCGCGGATACGCAGTATTTT. Translated: CASSGGAADTQYF.

There are a few counts of this clone. The V gene is TRBV29-1, the J gene TRBJ2-4; TRBD2 matches at 11 bases. V gave up 6 bases and J gave up 3 bases; unmatched junction bases: 13. CDR1 SQVTM and CDR2 ANQGSEA come from the germline V gene. The CDR3 has 17 residues. In DNA form, the CDR3 reads TGCAGCGTCCGGAAACCCCTGACTAGCGGGGTCAAAAACATTCAGTACTTC. It specifies CSVRKPLTSGVKNIQYF.

The V and J genes are TRBV3-1 (or the pseudogene TRBV3-2) and TRBJ1-2; 7 bases align to TRBD1. V lost 1 base and J lost 0; bases outside the gene matches: 2. The CDR3 contains 15 residues. Germline V gene sequence: CDR1 LGHDT, CDR2 YNNKEL (reference sequence). CDR3: CASSQADRPNYGYTF. CDR3 bases: TGTGCCAGCAGCCAAGCGGACAGGCCTAACTATGGCTACACCTTC.

V is TRBV5-1 and J is TRBJ2-5, with D unclear. Germline CDR1 is SGHRS and CDR2 is YFSETQ. The V gene lost 2 bases and the J gene lost 5 bases, with 10 bases spanning the gap. This CDR3 region has 13 residues. This chain's CDR3 is CASSLSQEETQYF. CDR3 DNA sequence: TGCGCCAGCAGCTTATCTCAGGAGGAGACCCAGTACTTC.

The chain uses TRBV7-7 and TRBJ2-1; 12 nucleotides line up with TRBD2. CDR1 is SSHAT and CDR2 is FNYEAQ in the germline V gene (reference sequence). There are 15 residues in the CDR3. The trim removed 3 bases at V and 4 bases at J, leaving 1 base unmatched. Here the CDR3 DNA reads TGTGCCAGCAGCTTCGGACTAGCGGGGTACAATGAGCAGTTCTTC. Its translation: CASSFGLAGYNEQFF.

The J gene is TRBJ2-1, the V gene TRBV5-1, with 12 nucleotides matching TRBD2. The CDR3 contains 17 residues. Trimming cost V 4 bases and J 3 bases; bases outside gene matches: 8. The germline gives CDR1 SGHRS, CDR2 YFSETQ. In DNA, the CDR3 is TGCGCCAGCAGCACTCTCCTGACTAGCGGGAGCTACAATGAGCAGTTCTTC. This encodes CASSTLLTSGSYNEQFF.

The chain carries TRBV6-5 and TRBJ1-1; 7 bases map to TRBD1. The germline gives CDR1 MNHEY, CDR2 SVGAGI. CDR3 size: 15 residues. Unmatched junction bases numbered 11, after V lost 6 bases and J lost 4 bases. Here the CDR3 DNA reads TGTGCCAGCAGAATCGAGGGGGCTCTCGGCACTGAAGCTTTCTTT. Translating gives CASRIEGALGTEAFF.

The chain has TRBV29-1 and TRBJ1-5, with unresolved D. Germline V CDR1 and CDR2: SQVTM, ANQGSEA. This CDR3 region has 15 residues. The V end lost 4 bases, the J end lost 2 bases, and 15 bases lay between the germline ends. The CDR3: CSVADGVLGNQPQHF. CDR3 bases: TGCAGCGTTGCTGACGGAGTGTTAGGCAATCAGCCCCAGCATTTT.

V is TRBV5-1 and J is TRBJ2-7; D not resolved. With 4 bases removed from V and 4 bases from J, the gap between germline ends came to 9 bases. CDR1 and CDR2 from the germline V gene are SGHRS and YFSETQ. This CDR3 contains 12 residues. The CDR3 is CASSEETYEQYF. As DNA, the CDR3 is TGCGCCAGCAGCGAGGAGACTTACGAGCAGTACTTC.

This clone came up a few times. The V call is TRBV5-1, the J call TRBJ1-2; 7 nucleotides line up with TRBD1. Germline CDR1 SGHRS, CDR2 YFSETQ. This CDR3 spans 13 amino acids. V trimming: 4 bases; J trimming: 5 bases; junction bases outside the gene matches: 5. The CDR3 DNA is TGCGCCAGCAGCCCCACACAGGGGTATGGCTACACCTTC. Amino acids: CASSPTQGYGYTF.

This CDR3 reads CASSLAGGAYNEQFF. The CDR3 DNA reads as TGTGCCAGCAGCTTAGCCGGGGGGGCCTACAATGAGCAGTTCTTC. This chain connects TRBV11-2 to TRBJ2-1, with 8 bases lining up with TRBD2. The CDR3 is 15 residues long. Trimming at V came to 1 base and at J to 2 bases, leaving 1 base not matched to a gene. The germline V gene encodes CDR1 SGHAT and CDR2 FQNNGV.

The chain carries TRBV5-1 and TRBJ2-1; a weak D match, TRBD2 (6 bases). Germline V gene sequence: CDR1 SGHRS, CDR2 YFSETQ. V was pared by 0 bases and J by 0 bases, with 7 bases between. The CDR3 is 15 residues long. Here the CDR3 DNA reads TGCGCCAGCAGCTTGGTCGGGAGCTCCTACAATGAGCAGTTCTTC. This codes for CASSLVGSSYNEQFF. The full variable domain, rest sourced from reference TRBV5-1 and TRBJ2-1, is KAGVTQTPRYLIKTRGQQVTLSCSPISGHRSVSWYQQTPGQGLQFLFEYFSETQRNKGNFPGRFSGRQFSNSRSEMNVSTLELGDSALYLCASSLVGSSYNEQFFGPGTRLTVL.

This clone was recorded only once. This sequence joins TRBV3-1 (or the pseudogene TRBV3-2) and TRBJ1-6; D gene uncertain. CDR3 length: 17 amino acids. Germline CDR1 reads LGHDT; CDR2 reads YNNKEL (reference sequence). V lost 3 bases, J lost 5 bases, and 17 bases lay in between. The CDR3 loop is CASSQNVRTENNSPLHF. The CDR3 bases are TGTGCCAGCAGCCAGAACGTCAGGACCGAGAATAATTCACCCCTCCACTTT.

V gene TRBV11-2 combines with J gene TRBJ1-2; D is unresolved. Germline loops: CDR1 SGHAT, CDR2 FQNNGV. Trimming took off 4 bases at V and 3 bases at J, with 15 bases between the two ends. This CDR3 contains 15 residues. The CDR3 here is CASSSPGMVDYGYTF. The CDR3 coding sequence is TGTGCCAGCAGCTCTCCTGGGATGGTCGACTATGGCTACACCTTC.

V usage is TRBV2 and J usage is TRBJ2-7, with D perhaps TRBD1 (6 bases). The V end was cut by 6 bases, the J end by 2 bases, with 11 bases between. The length of the CDR3 is 13 residues. Germline assignment: CDR1 SNHLY and CDR2 FYNNEI. CDR3 bases: TGTGCCAGCAGCCCCCAGGGGACCTACGAGCAGTACTTC. This sequence encodes CASSPQGTYEQYF. The variable domain in full, completed from reference TRBV2 and TRBJ2-7, reads EPEVTQTPSHQVTQMGQEVILRCVPISNHLYFYWYRQILGQKVEFLVSFYNNEISEKSEIFDDQFSVERPDGSNFTLKIRSTKLEDSAMYFCASSPQGTYEQYFGPGTRLTVT.

The chain carries TRBV6-5 and TRBJ2-6, with D tentatively TRBD1 or TRBD2 (5 bases each). The ends were cut back, 8 bases at V and 2 bases at J, with 13 bases in the middle. Germline-derived CDR1 and CDR2 are MNHEY and SVGAGI. This CDR3 is 15 amino acids long. This CDR3 reads CASGLGVTGANVLTF. The CDR3 DNA is TGTGCCAGCGGATTGGGGGTAACTGGGGCCAACGTCCTGACTTTC.

The chain recombines TRBV5-1 with TRBJ1-1, with D possibly matching TRBD1 (6 bases). Germline lookup yields CDR1 SGHRS and CDR2 YFSETQ. The CDR3 totals 15 residues. Deletions cut 0 bases from V and 11 bases from J, with 20 bases between. The CDR3 spells CASSLDPGHGSGAFF. CDR3 in DNA: TGCGCCAGCAGCTTGGACCCGGGACACGGCTCAGGGGCTTTCTTT.

This chain's CDR3 is CASRRLTDYGYTF. As DNA, the CDR3 is TGTGCCAGCAGAAGACTCACGGATTATGGCTACACCTTC. The chain recombines TRBV12-3 or TRBV12-4 with TRBJ1-2; D remains unclear. The germline V and J ends were trimmed by 6 bases and 5 bases, with 13 bases remaining between them. The CDR3 totals 13 residues.

V is TRBV5-1 and J is TRBJ2-1; TRBD2 aligns across 12 bases. This CDR3 spans 14 amino acids. The germline V gene has CDR1 SGHRS and CDR2 YFSETQ. Trimming took 4 bases from V and 7 from J; bases not matched to a gene: 3. The CDR3 is CASSPGTSGNEQFF. CDR3 nucleotide sequence: TGCGCCAGCAGCCCCGGGACTAGCGGGAATGAGCAGTTCTTC.

The count of this clone is one. The chain is built from TRBV12-3 or TRBV12-4 and TRBJ1-6; the D is unclear. The CDR3 extends over 13 amino acids. V shed 4 bases and J shed 5 bases, with 6 bases lying between them. The CDR3 DNA sequence: TGTGCCAGCAGTTATTCCAATAATTCACCCCTCCACTTT. The encoded protein is CASSYSNNSPLHF.

This chain links TRBV7-8 with TRBJ1-2; no clear D gene. Trimming left V 1 base short and J 7 bases short, with 10 bases between. The CDR3 loop spans 13 amino acids. CDR1 and CDR2 (germline): SGHVS, FQNEAQ. The CDR3 sequence: CASSLDLGSGYTF. For the CDR3, the DNA is TGTGCCAGCAGCTTAGATTTGGGATCTGGCTACACCTTC.

The V call is TRBV11-2, the J call TRBJ1-5; D is undetermined. From germline, CDR1 is SGHAT and CDR2 FQNNGV. The V and J ends lost 5 bases and 5 bases respectively, with 10 bases between them. The CDR3 is made up of 13 amino acids. The CDR3 is CASSPNDYQPQHF. As DNA, the CDR3 is TGTGCCAGCAGCCCCAATGATTATCAGCCCCAGCATTTT.

This chain joins TRBV11-1 and TRBJ2-1; maybe TRBD2 (5 bases). The CDR3 extends over 14 amino acids. V was clipped by 2 bases and J by 6 bases, with 11 bases between them. Germline loops: CDR1 SGHAT, CDR2 FQDESV (reference sequence). The CDR3 is CASSLLLAPNEQFF. The CDR3 DNA sequence: TGTGCCAGCAGCTTACTGCTAGCCCCCAATGAGCAGTTCTTC.

The rearrangement uses TRBV10-1 and TRBJ2-3; 13 bases are a match to TRBD2. The CDR3 totals 16 residues. Germline V CDR1 and CDR2: WNHNN, SYGVQD (reference sequence). The V segment lost 6 bases and the J segment 2 bases; nucleotides outside the gene matches: 5. The CDR3 protein is CASRAGLAGATDTQYF. The CDR3 region has the DNA TGCGCCAGCAGGGCCGGACTAGCGGGGGCCACAGATACGCAGTATTTT.

The V gene is TRBV5-1, the J gene TRBJ2-7; D may be TRBD1 or TRBD2 (5 bases each). The CDR3 runs to 13 residues. The germline V and J ends were trimmed by 4 bases and 0 bases, with 8 bases remaining between them. Looked up from germline, CDR1 is SGHRS and CDR2 is YFSETQ. The CDR3 nucleotides are TGCGCCAGCAGCGGGACCGACTCCTACGAGCAGTACTTC. Encoded protein: CASSGTDSYEQYF.

The rearrangement joins TRBV19 to TRBJ1-3, with 7 bases fitting TRBD1. This CDR3 has 14 residues. Germline V lookup: CDR1 LNHDA, CDR2 SQIVND (reference sequence). V shed 1 base, J shed 8 bases, and the junction held 5 bases outside the gene matches. CDR3 residues: CASSIGWQGDTIYF. The CDR3 DNA follows: TGTGCCAGTAGTATAGGCTGGCAGGGGGACACCATATATTTT.